These 3 T cell receptor beta chains came from one sample sequenced in a study of naive and memory T cell subsets. An equimolar mix of two oligonucleotides served as the beta constant-region primer for TRBC1 and TRBC2. TCRdb reprocessed the UMI-ligation and nested PCR reads with MiXCR, giving one entry per CDR3 protein. This sample has 130,000 to 150,000 distinct CDR3 sequences; about 17% occur once, and the top ten carry more than 0.13%. The sample consisted of naive CD4+ T cells from blood. These receptor sequences come from a human donor in good health.

V is TRBV6-6 and J is TRBJ2-6; 7 bases line up with TRBD1. CDR3 length: 17 amino acids. The germline gives CDR1 MNHNY, CDR2 SVGAGI (reference sequence). The V segment lost 5 bases and the J segment 0 bases; nucleotides outside the gene matches: 7. DNA of the CDR3: TGTGCCAGCAGTCCGGGACAGTTAGACTCTGGGGCCAACGTCCTGACTTTC. Amino acid sequence: CASSPGQLDSGANVLTF.

J is TRBJ2-1 and V is TRBV29-1; a weak D match, TRBD2 (6 bases). The CDR3 loop spans 13 amino acids. Trimming stripped 6 bases from V and 6 bases from J, with 15 bases between. Germline V gives CDR1 SQVTM, CDR2 ANQGSEA. The CDR3 region has the DNA TGCAGCGTCATGGACTACTTACTCAATGAGCAGTTCTTC. Its protein is CSVMDYLLNEQFF.

This clonotype was picked up many times. This chain uses TRBV29-1 with TRBJ2-7, with TRBD2 matching over 8 bases. Unmatched junction bases numbered 10, after V lost 2 bases and J lost 4 bases. Germline assignment: CDR1 SQVTM and CDR2 ANQGSEA. This CDR3 is 15 amino acids long. CDR3: CSVERSGGPEYEQYF. The CDR3 DNA reads as TGCAGCGTTGAAAGATCGGGAGGGCCTGAGTACGAGCAGTACTTC.